This T cell receptor beta chain was documented in a study of blood T cell repertoires in COVID-19. On the study more broadly: Samples representing acute and convalescent COVID-19 were sourced from the United States, Italy and Spain. Sample material is recorded as cDNA or gDNA derived from T cells, B-cell-depleted T cells, or PBMCs.

Only in-frame clones appear in the TCRdb table, and some are missing; sequencing was by immunoSEQ multiplex PCR. The table lists about 140,000 clones, approximately 85% of them singletons. The germline gives CDR1 ENHRY, CDR2 SYGVKD. Trimming pared 4 bases from V and 3 bases from J, leaving 9 bases between. The length of the CDR3 is 13 residues. What was sequenced was peripheral blood. The V call is TRBV10-3, the J call TRBJ1-2; a possible D gene is TRBD1 (6 bases). The TCR originated in a woman aged 80 or over with acute or convalescent COVID-19. The CDR3 spells CAISGRTDYGYTF. The DNA of the CDR3 is TGTGCCATCAGTGGCCGGACAGACTATGGCTACACCTTC.